This T cell receptor beta chain was sequenced during a study of blood T cell repertoires in COVID-19. On the study more broadly: Sites across the United States, Italy and Spain contributed samples from acute and convalescent COVID-19.

The CDR3 is 16 residues long. Trimming stripped 2 bases from V and 2 bases from J, with 16 bases between. Per germline, CDR1 SEHNR and CDR2 FQNEAQ (reference sequence). Repertoires were generated with immunoSEQ multiplex PCR, while TCRdb's copy carries only in-frame clones and drops some. The sample shows more than 200,000 clones, around nine tenths of them seen only once. The sequenced sample consisted of PBMCs or T cells enriched from blood (not recorded which). The chain couples TRBV7-9 to TRBJ2-7, with D possibly TRBD2 on 6 matching bases. The sequence derives from a man younger than 40 in a cohort exposed to, infected with or recovered from COVID-19 (not recorded which). The CDR3 bases are TGTGCCAGCAGCTTATCGCCCGGGACTCGTACCTACGAGCAGTACTTC. This codes for CASSLSPGTRTYEQYF.